The sequence of this TCR beta chain was determined in a study of CD8 T cells in ankylosing spondylitis (dated by TCRdb to the late 2010s). Background for the entire study: T cell receptor beta repertoires were profiled in healthy donors and ankylosing spondylitis patients so that disease-linked TCR variants could be found. The full study cohort comprised about 25 ankylosing spondylitis patients and 85 to 120 healthy donors. Peripheral blood was sampled, and synovial fluid was also collected from ankylosing spondylitis patients.

In this sample, this clonotype turned up many times. The antigen it binds to is not known. One base away there is no much larger clone; base qualities are not given. The germline V gene provides CDR1 SGHAT and CDR2 FQNNGV. From its cysteine to its phenylalanine, the CDR3 spans 12 amino acids. Solely the CDR3 DNA is kept, with 36 bases framed from the first base. For this chain, trimming is 5 bases at the V end and 11 bases at the J end, and the number of junction bases without a gene match is 8. Sequencer: Illumina HiSeq 2500. Quantitative 5'-RACE with molecular barcodes was used to prepare TCR beta libraries. From the authors' description of their analysis: Disease-linked TCR variants were identified with a new computational method built on a probabilistic model of VDJ rearrangement. The public reads were reprocessed in TCRdb via fastp at Q25 and MiXCR, keeping in-frame beta chains. Each entry merges the rows of one CDR3 protein and shows their most common DNA and genes. The V and J calls were not made by the authors but by TCRdb's processing. Counted in this sample were about 130,000 distinct CDR3 sequences; around 7% of them appeared once. 10% to 15% of the sample goes to the ten largest clones.

The investigation overall reported the following: Significant enrichment of the disease-linked clones was reported in matched synovial fluid samples from ankylosing spondylitis patients. Blood from ankylosing spondylitis patients appeared to be characterized by a TCR beta motif made up of several highly homologous amino acid variants. The disease-linked clones had a CD8+ phenotype and were found at relatively low frequencies in peripheral blood. Some of the motif variants had been reported before in the synovial fluid and blood of reactive arthritis patients, a finding that suggests common disease-initiation mechanisms.

This clonotype was sampled from a male donor with ankylosing spondylitis or in good health (not recorded which). This chain joins TRBV11-2 to TRBJ1-1, and TRBD1 aligns with 7 junction nucleotides. The sample taken for sequencing was blood, either unsorted or a sorted T cell fraction (not recorded which). The nucleotide sequence reads TGTGCCAGCAGCCGAGACAGGGTTGTCGCTTTCTTT. The translation is CASSRDRVVAFF.